This T cell receptor beta chain derives from a study of Ad26.COV2.S vaccination and SARS-CoV-2 variants. V lost 5 bases and J lost 6, with 13 bases in between. The germline V gene has CDR1 SGHNT and CDR2 YENEEA. This CDR3 has 14 residues. Treatment described: some 19 received Ad26.COV2.S at low or high dose, single or two shots; several received placebo; per-sample allocation not given. Following the first vaccine or placebo injection, samples were taken on day 63. Some clones are missing from TCRdb's copy, which holds only in-frame ones; the method was immunoSEQ multiplex PCR. The sample has 350,000 to 450,000 clones; roughly 84% are singletons.

This clonotype was obtained from a person aged 18-60 years who received the Ad26.COV2.S COVID-19 vaccine or a placebo. The input for sequencing was peripheral blood, taken in a trial of Ad26.COV2.S vaccine versus placebo. The chain links TRBV11-3 to TRBJ2-2; D remains unclear. DNA for the CDR3: TGTGCCAGCAGCGGAGATCGGGTGCCCGGGGAGCTGTTTTTT. Translation gives CASSGDRVPGELFF.